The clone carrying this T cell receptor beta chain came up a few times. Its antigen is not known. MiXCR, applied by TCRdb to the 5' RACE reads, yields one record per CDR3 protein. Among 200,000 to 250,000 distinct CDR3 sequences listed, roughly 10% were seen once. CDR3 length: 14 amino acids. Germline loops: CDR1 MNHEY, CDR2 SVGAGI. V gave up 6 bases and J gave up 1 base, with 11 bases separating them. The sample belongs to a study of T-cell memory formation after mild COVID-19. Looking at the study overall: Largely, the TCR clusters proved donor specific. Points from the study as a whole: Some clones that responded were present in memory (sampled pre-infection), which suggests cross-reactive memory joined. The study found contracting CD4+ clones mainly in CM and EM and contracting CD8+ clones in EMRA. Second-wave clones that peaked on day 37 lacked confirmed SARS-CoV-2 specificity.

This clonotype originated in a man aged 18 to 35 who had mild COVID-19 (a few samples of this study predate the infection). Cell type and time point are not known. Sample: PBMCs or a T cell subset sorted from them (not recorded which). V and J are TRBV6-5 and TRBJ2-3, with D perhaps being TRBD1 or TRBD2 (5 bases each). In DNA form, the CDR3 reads TGTGCCAGCAGACCTTTGGGGGGCACAGATACGCAGTATTTT. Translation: CASRPLGGTDTQYF.